These 25 T cell receptor beta chains came from one sample sequenced in a study of identical twins. TCRdb re-derived calls from the 5' RACE reads in MiXCR, one entry per CDR3 protein. The sample records roughly 490,000 distinct CDR3 sequences, 13% to 15% being singletons. This sample was shared with a second study, whose subject was yellow fever vaccine responses in identical twins.

The sample was CD4+ T cells sorted from blood. These receptors were collected from a woman between 18 and 29 years old in good health.

This clonotype was detected only a few times. The V gene is TRBV9, the J gene TRBJ2-1, with TRBD2 as a possible D gene (5 bases). Trimming took 3 bases from V and 4 from J, leaving 14 bases between them. This CDR3 is built from 15 residues. The V gene's germline CDR1 is SGDLS and CDR2 YYNGEE. The CDR3 sequence is CASSELGSSYNEQFF. The CDR3 coding sequence is TGTGCCAGCAGCGAATTGGGGAGTTCATACAATGAGCAGTTCTTC.

This clonotype was observed a handful of times. The V gene is TRBV15, the J gene TRBJ1-4; D is unclear. The V and J ends lost 0 bases and 4 bases respectively, with 6 bases between them. Per the germline V gene, CDR1 is LNHNV and CDR2 is YYDKDF (reference sequence). This CDR3 is built from 14 residues. The CDR3 sequence is CATSRDLINEKLFF. In DNA form, the CDR3 reads TGTGCCACCAGCAGAGATCTTATTAATGAAAAACTGTTTTTT.

In this sample, this clonotype turned up a few times. The chain carries TRBV12-3 or TRBV12-4 and TRBJ1-6; 7 bases agree with TRBD1. The V gene end was trimmed by 7 bases and the J gene end by 5 bases; junction bases not matched to a gene: 5. This CDR3 has 14 amino acids. The CDR3 region is CASKEGAHNSPLHF. The CDR3 coding sequence is TGTGCCAGCAAGGAGGGGGCTCATAATTCACCCCTCCACTTT.

The V call is TRBV7-2, the J call TRBJ2-3, with D unresolved. Germline assignment: CDR1 SGHTA and CDR2 FQGNSA. The CDR3 contains 13 residues. The germline V and J ends were trimmed by 4 bases and 5 bases, with 10 bases remaining between them. CDR3 residues: CASSSWGGDTQYF. In nucleotides, the CDR3 is TGTGCCAGCAGCTCTTGGGGTGGAGATACGCAGTATTTT.

In its sample, this clonotype was seen many times. The rearrangement joins TRBV11-2 to TRBJ2-1; D might be TRBD2 (6 bases). The CDR3 sequence is 17 residues long. Germline assignment: CDR1 SGHAT and CDR2 FQNNGV. Trimming removed 8 bases at V and 7 bases at J, with 27 bases between. The CDR3 protein is CASSPNIMAGPINEQFF. The CDR3 nucleotides are TGTGCCAGCTCCCCTAATATTATGGCGGGGCCCATAAATGAGCAGTTCTTC.

J is TRBJ2-1 and V is TRBV18, with D possibly TRBD1 on 5 matching bases. Germline-derived CDR1 and CDR2 are KGHSH and LQKENI. This CDR3 region has 15 residues. Trimming removed 3 bases at V and 0 bases at J, with 9 bases between. The chain's CDR3 is CASSPTDTSYNEQFF. In DNA form, the CDR3 reads TGTGCCAGCTCACCCACGGACACCTCCTACAATGAGCAGTTCTTC.

The CDR3 is CASSRQGGGNEQFF. For the CDR3, the DNA is TGCGCCAGCAGCCGCCAAGGGGGGGGCAATGAGCAGTTCTTC. This chain links TRBV4-1 with TRBJ2-1; D perhaps matches TRBD2 (7 bases). CDR3 length: 14 residues. V lost 4 bases to trimming and J lost 6 bases, with 13 bases between them. The germline V gene has CDR1 MGHRA and CDR2 YSYEKL.

This clonotype was recorded many times. The J gene is TRBJ2-7, the V gene TRBV7-6; 7 nucleotides match TRBD1. Trimming took 1 base from V and 3 from J; bases not matched to a gene: 0. Looked up from germline, CDR1 is SGHVS and CDR2 is FNYEAQ. The CDR3 is 13 residues long. The CDR3 spells CASSLDRGYEQYF. Written as DNA, the CDR3 is TGTGCCAGCAGCTTAGACAGGGGCTACGAGCAGTACTTC.

This clonotype was found many times. This sequence joins TRBV5-1 and TRBJ2-2, with D perhaps matching TRBD2 (6 bases). Trimming cost V 4 bases and J 0 bases, with 13 bases left between them. CDR3 length: 16 amino acids. Per the germline V gene, CDR1 is SGHRS and CDR2 is YFSETQ. This CDR3 is CASSRFGSANTGELFF. CDR3 coding DNA: TGCGCCAGCAGCCGGTTCGGGAGCGCGAACACCGGGGAGCTGTTTTTT. Drawing the rest from reference TRBV5-1 and TRBJ2-2, the complete variable domain is KAGVTQTPRYLIKTRGQQVTLSCSPISGHRSVSWYQQTPGQGLQFLFEYFSETQRNKGNFPGRFSGRQFSNSRSEMNVSTLELGDSALYLCASSRFGSANTGELFFGEGSRLTVL.

The chain uses TRBV20-1 and TRBJ1-6; 7 positions agree with TRBD1. Germline V lookup: CDR1 DFQATT, CDR2 SNEGSKA (reference sequence). The V and J ends lost 6 bases and 7 bases, in that order; junction bases with no gene match: 6. The CDR3 has 13 amino acids. In DNA, the CDR3 is TGCAGTGCGAAGACAGGGCCCAATTCACCCCTCCACTTT. It codes for CSAKTGPNSPLHF.

The rearrangement uses TRBV5-1 and TRBJ1-6; tentative D call: TRBD1 (5 bases). Germline loops: CDR1 SGHRS, CDR2 YFSETQ. The CDR3 is 16 amino acids. V dropped 0 bases and J dropped 9 bases, with 16 bases sitting between them. In DNA form, the CDR3 reads TGCGCCAGCAGCTTGGCCGGGGCGAGGGGACCTTCACCCCTCCACTTT. Its protein is CASSLAGARGPSPLHF.

This clonotype was recorded at least ten times. The CDR3 spells CASSPKGQGDMNTEAFF. The CDR3 DNA is TGTGCCAGCAGCCCAAAGGGACAGGGCGACATGAACACTGAAGCTTTCTTT. J is TRBJ1-1 and V is TRBV7-8; 9 bases are shared with TRBD1. V dropped 5 bases and J dropped 0; count of bases not matched to a gene: 10. The CDR3 loop spans 17 amino acids. The germline CDR1 and CDR2 sequences are SGHVS and FQNEAQ.

This clonotype was counted a few times. The genes are TRBV3-1 and TRBJ2-2, with D tentatively TRBD2 (6 bases). Germline lookup yields CDR1 LGHDT and CDR2 YNNKEL (reference sequence). Trimming stripped 2 bases from V and 4 bases from J, with 8 bases between. This CDR3 is built from 14 residues. The CDR3 region has the DNA TGTGCCAGCAGCCAATCCGGGAGCACCGGGGAGCTGTTTTTT. Translated: CASSQSGSTGELFF. Together with reference TRBV3-1 and TRBJ2-2, the CDR3 gives the full variable domain: DTAVSQTPKYLVTQMGNDKSIKCEQNLGHDTMYWYKQDSKKFLKIMFSYNNKELIINETVPNRFSPKSPDKAHLNLHINSLELGDSAVYFCASSQSGSTGELFFGEGSRLTVL.

The V call is TRBV2, the J call TRBJ2-3; 10 nucleotides agree with TRBD2. With 10 bases clipped from V and 3 bases from J, the junction kept 19 bases outside the gene matches. Per germline, CDR1 SNHLY and CDR2 FYNNEI. This CDR3 has 18 amino acids. CDR3 protein: CATGSWSQREGRTDTQYF. Written as DNA, the CDR3 is TGTGCCACCGGCAGTTGGTCGCAGCGGGAGGGTCGGACAGATACGCAGTATTTT.

This clonotype appeared many times. The genes are TRBV29-1 and TRBJ2-3; no firm D call. The germline V and J ends were trimmed by 4 bases and 4 bases, with 6 bases remaining between them. Germline V lookup: CDR1 SQVTM, CDR2 ANQGSEA. The CDR3 sequence is 11 residues long. CDR3 DNA: TGCAGCGTTGGCTCGGCAGATACGCAGTATTTT. It yields the protein CSVGSADTQYF.

The chain carries TRBV9 and TRBJ2-3, with D possibly matching TRBD2 (7 bases). The CDR3 extends over 16 amino acids. V was cut by 2 bases and J by 2 bases, with 15 bases left in between. The germline V gene encodes CDR1 SGDLS and CDR2 YYNGEE. CDR3 DNA: TGTGCCAGCAGCGTTCGGGGGGCCCAACCCACAGATACGCAGTATTTT. Its translation: CASSVRGAQPTDTQYF.

The rearrangement joins TRBV6-2 or TRBV6-3 to TRBJ2-2, with 7 bases that match TRBD2. This CDR3 is 17 amino acids long. Per the germline V gene, CDR1 is MNHEY and CDR2 is SVGEGT. The trim removed 2 bases at V and 3 bases at J, leaving 9 bases unmatched. The CDR3, as DNA: TGTGCCAGCAGTTACGGGGGGGTCTCAAGATACACCGGGGAGCTGTTTTTT. This sequence encodes CASSYGGVSRYTGELFF.

This clonotype was observed a handful of times. The V call is TRBV3-1, the J call TRBJ2-7; D possibly corresponds to TRBD1 (6 bases). The CDR3 sequence is 17 residues long. Germline V lookup: CDR1 LGHDT, CDR2 YNNKEL (reference sequence). The V end lost 0 bases, the J end lost 3 bases, and 18 bases lay between the germline ends. DNA for the CDR3: TGTGCCAGCAGCCAAGATCAAGGCAGGGGAAATATCTACGAGCAGTACTTC. Encoded protein: CASSQDQGRGNIYEQYF.

This clonotype showed up just a few times. The chain couples TRBV28 to TRBJ2-7; 8 bases fit TRBD1. The V gene end was trimmed by 5 bases and the J gene end by 4 bases; junction bases not matched to a gene: 10. This CDR3 is built from 15 residues. Germline-derived CDR1 and CDR2 are MDHEN and SYDVKM. Here the CDR3 reads CASSLTGTGLYEQYF. In DNA, the CDR3 is TGTGCCAGCAGTCTGACCGGGACAGGCTTGTACGAGCAGTACTTC.

This rearrangement joins TRBV4-1 to TRBJ2-1; 9 bases match TRBD1. The germline V gene has CDR1 MGHRA and CDR2 YSYEKL. J lost 6 bases, V lost 4 bases, and 7 bases had no gene match. The CDR3 runs 15 residues. The CDR3, as DNA: TGCGCCAGCAGCCTCGGAGGACAGGGGAGCAATGAGCAGTTCTTC. This sequence encodes CASSLGGQGSNEQFF.

This clonotype was counted only a few times. This chain connects TRBV3-1 to TRBJ1-1, with 8 bases fitting TRBD1. This CDR3 is built from 15 residues. Losses at the gene ends were 5 bases for V and 0 bases for J; bases not matched to a gene: 5. In germline, CDR1 is LGHDT, CDR2 YNNKEL (reference sequence). The CDR3 DNA is TGTGCCAGCAGCGGGGACAGGAGAGTGAACACTGAAGCTTTCTTT. Its translation: CASSGDRRVNTEAFF.

At least ten counts were recorded for this clonotype. The chain is built from TRBV6-5 and TRBJ2-7, with 7 nucleotides matching TRBD1. Trimming removed 2 bases from V and 3 bases from J; junction bases left unmatched: 1. The CDR3 runs to 13 residues. CDR1 is MNHEY, CDR2 SVGAGI, per germline. Written as DNA, the CDR3 is TGTGCCAGCAGTTACGGGACAGACTACGAGCAGTACTTC. Translating it yields CASSYGTDYEQYF.

This chain uses TRBV18 with TRBJ1-6; tentative D call: TRBD1 (5 bases). The germline V gene has CDR1 KGHSH and CDR2 LQKENI. The CDR3 runs 14 residues. V was cut by 6 bases and J by 8 bases, with 14 bases left in between. Written as DNA, the CDR3 is TGTGCCAGCTCTCCCGCCGGGGCGGATTCACCCCTCCACTTT. Amino acid sequence: CASSPAGADSPLHF. Full variable domain (missing parts from reference TRBV18 and TRBJ1-6): NAGVMQNPRHLVRRRGQEARLRCSPMKGHSHVYWYRQLPEEGLKFMVYLQKENIIDESGMPKERFSAEFPKEGPSILRIQQVVRGDSAAYFCASSPAGADSPLHFGNGTRLTVT.

The V call is TRBV24-1, the J call TRBJ2-1, with D perhaps TRBD1 or TRBD2 (7 bases each). The CDR3 sequence is 13 residues long. Deletions cut 4 bases from V and 12 bases from J, with 15 bases between. Germline V gene sequence: CDR1 KGHDR, CDR2 SFDVKD. CDR3 residues: CATSEAGGGWQFF. The CDR3 DNA follows: TGTGCCACCAGTGAGGCAGGGGGGGGTTGGCAGTTCTTC.

This clonotype came up a few times. The J gene is TRBJ2-6, the V gene TRBV30, with TRBD2 matching 7 bases. Germline V CDR1 and CDR2: GTSNPN, SVGIG (reference sequence). The CDR3 totals 18 residues. Trimming removed 3 bases from V and 0 bases from J; junction bases left unmatched: 11. The CDR3 loop is CAWRRRPSGYSGANVLTF. CDR3 nucleotides: TGTGCCTGGAGGAGACGTCCTAGCGGATACTCTGGGGCCAACGTCCTGACTTTC. Full variable domain (remainder filled in from reference TRBV30 and TRBJ2-6): SQTIHQWPATLVQPVGSPLSLECTVEGTSNPNLYWYRQAAGRGLQLLFYSVGIGQISSEVPQNLSASRPQDRQFILSSKKLLLSDSGFYLCAWRRRPSGYSGANVLTFGAGSRLTVL.